This T cell receptor (beta chain) was recorded in a study of blood T cell repertoires in COVID-19. Study-wide context: Both acute and convalescent COVID-19 samples were obtained from the United States, Italy and Spain.

TCRdb's table, derived via immunoSEQ multiplex PCR, lists solely in-frame clones and lacks some. Of 180,000 or so clones listed, roughly 84% are singletons. The age range of participants was about 18 to 90 years, with residence in roughly 25 US areas. Germline CDR1 reads KGHSH; CDR2 reads LQKENI. After removal of 6 bases from V and 4 bases from J, the junction contained 8 bases not matched to a gene. This CDR3 is built from 15 residues. This clone occurred a few times. This TCR came from an older woman who had recovered from COVID-19. The V gene is TRBV18, the J gene TRBJ1-1, with 10 bases identical to TRBD1. Sequenced material: PBMCs or T cells enriched from blood (not recorded which). The CDR3 reads CASSLRQGASTEAFF. CDR3 sequence (DNA): TGTGCCAGCTCTCTGAGACAGGGGGCAAGCACTGAAGCTTTCTTT. Based on the CDR3 plus reference TRBV18 and TRBJ1-1, the full variable domain is NAGVMQNPRHLVRRRGQEARLRCSPMKGHSHVYWYRQLPEEGLKFMVYLQKENIIDESGMPKERFSAEFPKEGPSILRIQQVVRGDSAAYFCASSLRQGASTEAFFGQGTRLTVV.